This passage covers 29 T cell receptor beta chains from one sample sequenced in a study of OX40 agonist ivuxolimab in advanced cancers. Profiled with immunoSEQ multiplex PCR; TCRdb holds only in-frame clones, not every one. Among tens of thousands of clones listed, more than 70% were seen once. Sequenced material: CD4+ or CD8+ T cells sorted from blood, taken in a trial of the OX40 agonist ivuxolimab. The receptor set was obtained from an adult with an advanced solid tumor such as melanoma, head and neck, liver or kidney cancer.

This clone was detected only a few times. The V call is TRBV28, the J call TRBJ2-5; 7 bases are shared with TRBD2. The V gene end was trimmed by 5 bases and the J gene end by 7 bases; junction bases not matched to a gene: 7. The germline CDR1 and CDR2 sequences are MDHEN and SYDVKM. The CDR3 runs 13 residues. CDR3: CASSTSDLGTQYF. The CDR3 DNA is TGTGCCAGCAGTACTAGCGACCTCGGGACCCAGTACTTC.

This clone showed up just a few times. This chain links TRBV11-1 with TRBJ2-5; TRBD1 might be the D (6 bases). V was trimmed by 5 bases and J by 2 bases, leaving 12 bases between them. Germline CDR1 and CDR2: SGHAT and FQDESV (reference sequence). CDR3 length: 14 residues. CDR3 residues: CASSLGQRQETQYF. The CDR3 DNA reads TGTGCCAGCAGCCTTGGACAGAGGCAAGAGACCCAGTACTTC.

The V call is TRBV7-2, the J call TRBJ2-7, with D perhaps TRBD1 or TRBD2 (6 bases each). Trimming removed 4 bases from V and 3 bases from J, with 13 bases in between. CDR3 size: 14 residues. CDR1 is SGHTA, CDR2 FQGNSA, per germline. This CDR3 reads CASSYRRGDYEQYF. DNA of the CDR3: TGTGCCAGCAGCTACCGGAGGGGGGACTACGAGCAGTACTTC.

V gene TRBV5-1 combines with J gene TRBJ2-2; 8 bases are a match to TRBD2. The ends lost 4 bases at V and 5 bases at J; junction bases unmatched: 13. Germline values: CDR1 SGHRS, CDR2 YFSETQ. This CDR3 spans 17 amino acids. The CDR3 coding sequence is TGCGCCAGCAGCGGGCCGGGAGGGAGCATAGGAACCGGGGAGCTGTTTTTT. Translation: CASSGPGGSIGTGELFF.

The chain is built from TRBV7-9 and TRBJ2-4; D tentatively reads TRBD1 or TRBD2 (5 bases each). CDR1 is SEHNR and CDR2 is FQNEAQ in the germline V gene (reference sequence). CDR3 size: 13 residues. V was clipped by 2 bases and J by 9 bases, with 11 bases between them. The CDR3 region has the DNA TGTGCCAGCAGCTTACACCGGGACGGCATTCAGTACTTC. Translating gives CASSLHRDGIQYF.

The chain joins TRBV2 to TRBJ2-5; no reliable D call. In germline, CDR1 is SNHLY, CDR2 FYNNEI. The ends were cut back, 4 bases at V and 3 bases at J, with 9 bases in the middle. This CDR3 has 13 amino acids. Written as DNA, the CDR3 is TGTGCCAGCAGTGGGCAGAGGAAAGAGACCCAGTACTTC. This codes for CASSGQRKETQYF. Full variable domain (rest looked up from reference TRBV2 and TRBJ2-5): EPEVTQTPSHQVTQMGQEVILRCVPISNHLYFYWYRQILGQKVEFLVSFYNNEISEKSEIFDDQFSVERPDGSNFTLKIRSTKLEDSAMYFCASSGQRKETQYFGPGTRLLVL.

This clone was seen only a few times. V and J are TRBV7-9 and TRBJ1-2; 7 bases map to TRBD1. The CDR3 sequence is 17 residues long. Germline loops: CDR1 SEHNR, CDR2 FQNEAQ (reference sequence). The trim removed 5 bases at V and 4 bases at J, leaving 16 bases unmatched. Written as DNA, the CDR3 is TGTGCCAGCAGCCCCTCTCCCGGACAGGCCCTAAGCTATGGCTACACCTTC. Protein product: CASSPSPGQALSYGYTF.

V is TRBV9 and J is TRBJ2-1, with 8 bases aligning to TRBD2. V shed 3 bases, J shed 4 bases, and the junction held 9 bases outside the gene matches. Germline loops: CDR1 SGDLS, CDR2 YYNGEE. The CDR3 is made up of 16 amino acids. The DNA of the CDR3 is TGTGCCAGCAGCGGCACCGGGACTAGGGGTTACAATGAGCAGTTCTTC. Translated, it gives CASSGTGTRGYNEQFF.

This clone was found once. Here the CDR3 DNA reads TGTGCCAGCAGCGCGGGACAGGGGAACACTGAAGCTTTCTTT. This encodes CASSAGQGNTEAFF. The genes are TRBV6-4 and TRBJ1-1, with TRBD1 identical over 9 bases. V lost 6 bases to trimming and J lost 1 base; unmatched junction nucleotides: 3. The CDR3 is 14 residues long. Germline V gene sequence: CDR1 MRHNA, CDR2 SNTAGT.

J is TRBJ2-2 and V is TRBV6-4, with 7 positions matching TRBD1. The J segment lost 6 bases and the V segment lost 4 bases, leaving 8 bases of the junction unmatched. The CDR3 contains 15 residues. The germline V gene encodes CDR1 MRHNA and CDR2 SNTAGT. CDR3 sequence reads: CASSASGQVSGELFF. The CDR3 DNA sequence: TGTGCCAGCAGTGCCTCCGGACAGGTGTCCGGGGAGCTGTTTTTT.

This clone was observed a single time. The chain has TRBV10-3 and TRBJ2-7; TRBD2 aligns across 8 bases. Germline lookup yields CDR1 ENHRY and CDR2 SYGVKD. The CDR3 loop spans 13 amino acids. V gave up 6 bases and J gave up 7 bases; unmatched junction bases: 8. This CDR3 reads CAISAGGVTEQYF. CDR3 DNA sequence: TGTGCCATCAGCGCCGGGGGGGTGACAGAGCAGTACTTC.

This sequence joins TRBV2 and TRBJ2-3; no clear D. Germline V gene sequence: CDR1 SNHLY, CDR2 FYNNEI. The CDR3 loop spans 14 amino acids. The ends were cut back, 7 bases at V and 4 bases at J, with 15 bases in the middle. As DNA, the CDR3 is TGTGCCAGCACCCAAGAAGTGTTCTCAGATACGCAGTATTTT. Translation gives CASTQEVFSDTQYF.

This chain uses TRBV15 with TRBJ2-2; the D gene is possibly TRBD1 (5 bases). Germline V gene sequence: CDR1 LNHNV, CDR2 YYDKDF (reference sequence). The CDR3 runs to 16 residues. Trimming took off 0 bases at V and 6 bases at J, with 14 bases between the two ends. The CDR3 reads CATSRDGAGSPGELFF. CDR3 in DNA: TGTGCCACCAGCAGAGATGGGGCTGGATCGCCCGGGGAGCTGTTTTTT.

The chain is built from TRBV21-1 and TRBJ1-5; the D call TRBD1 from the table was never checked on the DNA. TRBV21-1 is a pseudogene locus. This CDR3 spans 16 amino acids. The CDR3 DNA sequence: TGTGCCAGCAGCACCCAGACAGGGGTGGTTAATCAGCCCCAGCATTTT. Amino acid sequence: CASSTQTGVVNQPQHF.

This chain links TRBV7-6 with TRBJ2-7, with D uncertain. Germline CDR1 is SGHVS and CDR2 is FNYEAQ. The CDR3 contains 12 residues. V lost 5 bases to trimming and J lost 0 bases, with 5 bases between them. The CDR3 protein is CASSPLSYEQYF. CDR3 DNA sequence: TGTGCCAGCAGCCCCCTCTCCTACGAGCAGTACTTC.

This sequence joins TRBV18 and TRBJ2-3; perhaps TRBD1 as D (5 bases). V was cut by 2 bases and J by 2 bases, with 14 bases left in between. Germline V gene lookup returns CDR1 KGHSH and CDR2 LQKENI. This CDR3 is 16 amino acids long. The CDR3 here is CASSPVEQAFTDTQYF. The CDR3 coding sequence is TGTGCCAGCTCACCAGTAGAACAGGCGTTCACAGATACGCAGTATTTT.

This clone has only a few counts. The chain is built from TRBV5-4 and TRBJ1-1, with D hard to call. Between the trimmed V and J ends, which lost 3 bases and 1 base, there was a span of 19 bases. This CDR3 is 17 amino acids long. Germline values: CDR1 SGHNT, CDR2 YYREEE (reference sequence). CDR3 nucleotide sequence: TGTGCCAGCAGCTCAACCTTACCCGGCAGATCGAACACTGAAGCTTTCTTT. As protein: CASSSTLPGRSNTEAFF.

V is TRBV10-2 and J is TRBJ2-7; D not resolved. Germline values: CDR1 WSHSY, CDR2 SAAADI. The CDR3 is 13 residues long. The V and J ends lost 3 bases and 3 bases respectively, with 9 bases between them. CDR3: CASSEFGYYEQYF. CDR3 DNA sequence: TGCGCCAGCAGTGAATTTGGATACTACGAGCAGTACTTC.

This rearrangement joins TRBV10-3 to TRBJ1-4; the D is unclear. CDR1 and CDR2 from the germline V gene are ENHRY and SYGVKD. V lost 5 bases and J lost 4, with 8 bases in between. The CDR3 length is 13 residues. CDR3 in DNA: TGTGCCATCAGTCGGGCGGATAATGAAAAACTGTTTTTT. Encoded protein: CAISRADNEKLFF.

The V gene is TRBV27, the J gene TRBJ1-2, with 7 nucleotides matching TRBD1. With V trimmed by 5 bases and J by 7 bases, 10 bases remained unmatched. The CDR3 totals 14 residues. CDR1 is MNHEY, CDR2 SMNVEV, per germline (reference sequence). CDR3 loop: CASSRQGPRGGYTF. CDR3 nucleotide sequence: TGTGCCAGCAGTCGACAGGGTCCCCGGGGTGGCTACACCTTC.

CDR3 loop: CASSFGGSGNTIYF. CDR3 DNA sequence: TGTGCCAGCAGCTTCGGGGGCTCTGGAAACACCATATATTTT. The chain is built from TRBV5-6 and TRBJ1-3, with D possibly being TRBD1 (5 bases). The ends were cut back, 2 bases at V and 0 bases at J, with 6 bases in the middle. Germline V CDR1 and CDR2: SGHDT, YYEEEE. The length of the CDR3 is 14 residues. The whole variable domain, remainder taken from reference TRBV5-6 and TRBJ1-3, is DAGVTQSPTHLIKTRGQQVTLRCSPKSGHDTVSWYQQALGQGPQFIFQYYEEEERQRGNFPDRFSGHQFPNYSSELNVNALLLGDSALYLCASSFGGSGNTIYFGEGSWLTVV.

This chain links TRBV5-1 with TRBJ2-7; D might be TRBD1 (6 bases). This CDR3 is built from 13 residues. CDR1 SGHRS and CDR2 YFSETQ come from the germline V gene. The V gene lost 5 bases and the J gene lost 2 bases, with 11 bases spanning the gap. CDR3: CASRDSETYEQYF. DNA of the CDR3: TGCGCCAGCAGGGACAGCGAGACCTACGAGCAGTACTTC.

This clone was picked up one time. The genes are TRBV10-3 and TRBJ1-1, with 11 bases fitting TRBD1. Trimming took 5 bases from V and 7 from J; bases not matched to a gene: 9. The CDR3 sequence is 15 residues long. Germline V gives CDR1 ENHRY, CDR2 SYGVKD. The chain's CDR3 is CAISQGRDRGSEAFF. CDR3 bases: TGTGCCATCAGTCAGGGCCGGGACAGGGGGAGTGAAGCTTTCTTT.

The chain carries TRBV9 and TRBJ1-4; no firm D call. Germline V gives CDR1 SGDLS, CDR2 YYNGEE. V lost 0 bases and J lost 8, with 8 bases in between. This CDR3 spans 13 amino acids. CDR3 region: CASSVADQEKLFF. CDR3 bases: TGTGCCAGCAGCGTAGCTGACCAGGAAAAACTGTTTTTT.

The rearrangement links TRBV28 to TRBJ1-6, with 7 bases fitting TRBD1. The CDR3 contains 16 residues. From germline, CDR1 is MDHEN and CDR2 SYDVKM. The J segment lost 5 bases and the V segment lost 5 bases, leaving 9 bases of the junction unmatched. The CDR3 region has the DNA TGTGCCAGCAGTGTAACACAGGGGACCCATAATTCACCCCTCCACTTT. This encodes CASSVTQGTHNSPLHF.

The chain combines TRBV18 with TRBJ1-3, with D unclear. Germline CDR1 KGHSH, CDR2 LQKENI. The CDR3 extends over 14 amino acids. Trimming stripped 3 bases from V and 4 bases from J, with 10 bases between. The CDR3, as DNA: TGTGCCAGCTCACCCCGTGGTCCCGGAAACACCATATATTTT. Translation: CASSPRGPGNTIYF. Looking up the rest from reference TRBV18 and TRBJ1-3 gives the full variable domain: NAGVMQNPRHLVRRRGQEARLRCSPMKGHSHVYWYRQLPEEGLKFMVYLQKENIIDESGMPKERFSAEFPKEGPSILRIQQVVRGDSAAYFCASSPRGPGNTIYFGEGSWLTVV.

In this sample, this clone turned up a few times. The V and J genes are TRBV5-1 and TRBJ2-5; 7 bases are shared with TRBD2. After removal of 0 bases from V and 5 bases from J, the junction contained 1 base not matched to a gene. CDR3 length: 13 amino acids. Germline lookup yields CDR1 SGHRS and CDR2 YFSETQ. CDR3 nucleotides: TGCGCCAGCAGCTTGGAACTAGCGGAGACCCAGTACTTC. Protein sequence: CASSLELAETQYF.

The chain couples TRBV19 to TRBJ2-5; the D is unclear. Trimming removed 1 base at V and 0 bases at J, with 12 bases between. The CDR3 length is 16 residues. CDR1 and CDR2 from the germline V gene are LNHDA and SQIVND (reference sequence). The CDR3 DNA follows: TGTGCCAGTAGTATAGGACGGGTATCGTACCAAGAGACCCAGTACTTC. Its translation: CASSIGRVSYQETQYF.

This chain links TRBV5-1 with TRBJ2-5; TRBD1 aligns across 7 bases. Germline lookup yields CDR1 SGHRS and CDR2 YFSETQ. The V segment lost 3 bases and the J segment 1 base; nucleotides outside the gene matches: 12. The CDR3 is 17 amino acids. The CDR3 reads CASSSGTATITQETQYF. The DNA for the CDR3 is TGCGCCAGCAGCTCCGGGACAGCGACGATAACCCAAGAGACCCAGTACTTC. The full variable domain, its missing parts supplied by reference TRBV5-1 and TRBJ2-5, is KAGVTQTPRYLIKTRGQQVTLSCSPISGHRSVSWYQQTPGQGLQFLFEYFSETQRNKGNFPGRFSGRQFSNSRSEMNVSTLELGDSALYLCASSSGTATITQETQYFGPGTRLLVL.